This TCR beta chain was sequenced during a study of graft-versus-host responses after intestinal transplantation (dated by TCRdb to about 2021). Some background on the complete study: Recipients received multivisceral, liver-intestinal, or isolated intestinal transplants. Anti-thymocyte globulin induction was given to all recipients, followed by maintenance tacrolimus and steroids for approximately three years. Bulk TCR-beta CDR3 sequencing was used to track graft-versus-host and host-versus-graft alloreactive T cell clones in the graft, circulation and bone marrow after intestinal transplantation. To identify alloreactive clones, pre-transplant mixed lymphocyte reaction products were sequenced and compared with unstimulated pre-transplant donor and recipient T cells. A cohort of approximately 23 intestinal transplant recipients, including one retransplant, was enrolled, and a few patients lacking pretransplant specimens were excluded. A peak of at least 4% donor T cells among recipient peripheral blood mononuclear cells was the definition used for donor T cell macrochimerism. Rather than going through the commercial service, samples from three later patients were sequenced in-house on an Illumina MiSeq and processed with MiXCR.

V is trimmed back by 2 bases and J by 0 bases, and the junction contains 10 bases that no gene match accounts for. From the germline V gene, CDR1 is SGDLS and CDR2 is YYNGEE. The CDR3 has 18 amino acids, counting the end cysteine and phenylalanine. The retained sequence is limited to the CDR3, 54 bases, with the frame set at the first base. The method behind the library was the immunoSEQ multiplex PCR assay. Adaptive Biotechnologies carried out high-throughput TCR-beta CDR3 sequencing of genomic DNA for most patients. The published analysis was carried out like this. TCR sequencing data were retrieved from Adaptive's ImmunoSEQ software for around 19 patients, whereas three other patients were processed with MiXCR and VDJtools. CDR3 nucleotide sequences shared between donor and recipient were removed because their origin could not be assigned. To be classed as alloreactive, a clone needed at least 2-fold expansion over unstimulated cells and a minimum CFSE-low frequency of 0.002% (template counts) or 0.001% (read counts). Clones were considered mappable if detected in sequenced pre-transplant spleen, lymph node, or MLR CFSE-low populations of the donor or recipient. The cumulative frequency of alloreactive clones was calculated as a percentage of all sequences, weighted by copy number. As stored in TCRdb, this immuneACCESS dataset retains in-frame rearrangements with V and J assigned. A fraction of the clones does not appear; measured against another copy, unresolved V genes explain less than half of the discrepancy, and the remainder lacks a known reason. V, J and clone size are taken as reported in that table, and D and trimming were inferred from the DNA itself. This sample gives roughly 38,000 clones in total; more than 90% of them show up just once. In total, the top ten clones hold roughly 0.71% of the sample.

Comments on this clone: Its antigen remains unidentified. Base qualities were left out, and no much larger clone turns up one base away.

Blood samples were collected up to 4 times in the first month after transplant and then at least monthly when available. What the authors observed across the whole study: The conclusions were limited by the relatively low number and heterogeneity of the intestinal transplant patients. Early after transplant, peak levels of circulating GvH clones were found to be associated with declines in HvG clones. In the allografts of patients with donor T cell macrochimerism, GvH to HvG T cell clonal ratios were high. GvH clones turned up in recipient bone marrow, with some appearing earlier in ileal mucosa or blood, a pattern consistent with an intestinal mucosal origin.

The rearranged segments are TRBV9 and TRBJ2-1, with 8 junctional bases fitting TRBD2. Sequenced here: PBMCs, sampled 16 days after intestinal transplant. This receptor was taken from a human patient who received an intestinal transplant, so some T cells may come from the graft donor. The CDR3 has the sequence CASSVSLAGMSSYNEQFF. The DNA reads TGTGCCAGCAGCGTTAGCCTAGCGGGTATGAGCTCCTACAATGAGCAGTTCTTC.